This TCR beta chain is from a study of graft-versus-host responses after intestinal transplantation. V lost 5 bases and J lost 2; bases outside the gene matches: 12. The germline V gene encodes CDR1 SEHNR and CDR2 FQNEAQ (reference sequence). This CDR3 is built from 17 residues. Produced via immunoSEQ multiplex PCR; TCRdb's table is partial and in-frame only. Among fewer than 80,000 clones listed, 90% to 95% were seen once. As to this clone: Its antigen remains unknown.

This clonotype was obtained from a human donor who was the organ donor for an intestinal transplant. The sample in question was unstimulated CD8+ T cells sorted from spleen or lymph node cells, obtained before transplant. The rearrangement links TRBV7-9 to TRBJ2-1; 7 bases match TRBD2. The CDR3 region has the DNA TGTGCCAGCAGCCCCCAAGAAGCGGGAATCGCCTACAATGAGCAGTTCTTC. Its protein is CASSPQEAGIAYNEQFF. Complete variable domain (other parts from reference TRBV7-9 and TRBJ2-1): DTGVSQNPRHKITKRGQNVTFRCDPISEHNRLYWYRQTLGQGPEFLTYFQNEAQLEKSRLLSDRFSAERPKGSFSTLEIQRTEQGDSAMYLCASSPQEAGIAYNEQFFGPGTRLTVL.